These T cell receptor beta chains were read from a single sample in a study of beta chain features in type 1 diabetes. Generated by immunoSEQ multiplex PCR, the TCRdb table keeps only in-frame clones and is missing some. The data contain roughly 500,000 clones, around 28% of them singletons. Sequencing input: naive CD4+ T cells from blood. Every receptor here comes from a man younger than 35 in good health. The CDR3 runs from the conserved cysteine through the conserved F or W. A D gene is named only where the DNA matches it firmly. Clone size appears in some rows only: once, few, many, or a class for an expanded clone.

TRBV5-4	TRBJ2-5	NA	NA	TGTGCCAGCAGCGGGGCGGAGACCCAGTACTTC	CASSGAETQYF
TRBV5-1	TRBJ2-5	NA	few	TGCGCCAGCAGCTTGGATCCGGGCACCCAAGAGACCCAGTACTTC	CASSLDPGTQETQYF
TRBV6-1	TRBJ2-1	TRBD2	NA	TGTGCCAGCAGTGAAATGGCGGGAGGTAACTCGCAGTTCTTC	CASSEMAGGNSQFF
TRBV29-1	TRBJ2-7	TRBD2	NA	TGCAGCGTTGAAGGTCCGACTAGCGGGACCCCCTACGAGCAGTACTTC	CSVEGPTSGTPYEQYF
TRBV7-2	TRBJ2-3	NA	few	TGTGCCAGCACCTTGGGGGGAGATACGCAGTATTTT	CASTLGGDTQYF
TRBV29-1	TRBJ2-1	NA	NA	TGCAGCGTTGTTTCACGGAGCTCCTACAATGAGCAGTTCTTC	CSVVSRSSYNEQFF
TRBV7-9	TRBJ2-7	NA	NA	TGTGCCAGCAGCCGATTTACGGGAAGCTCCTACGAGCAGTACTTC	CASSRFTGSSYEQYF
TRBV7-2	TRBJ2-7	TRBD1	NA	TGTGCCAGCAGCTTAGACAGGGGGCGAGCCTACGAGCAGTACTTC	CASSLDRGRAYEQYF
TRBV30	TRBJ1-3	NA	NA	TGTGCCTGGAGTGCCGTGGTGTTCTCTGGAAACACCATATATTTT	CAWSAVVFSGNTIYF
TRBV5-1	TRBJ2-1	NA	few	TGCGCCAGCAGCGTTACCGACTACAATGAGCAGTTCTTC	CASSVTDYNEQFF
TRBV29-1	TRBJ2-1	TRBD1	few	TGCAGCGTAGCTACAGGGGATGAGCAGTTCTTC	CSVATGDEQFF
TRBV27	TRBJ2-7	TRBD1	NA	TGTGCCAGCAGCGTGGCAGGGGGCACGTACGAGCAGTACTTC	CASSVAGGTYEQYF
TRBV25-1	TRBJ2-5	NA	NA	TGTGCCAGCAGCGGGGGTGGGGCAGAGACCCAGTACTTC	CASSGGGAETQYF
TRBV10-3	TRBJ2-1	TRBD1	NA	TGTGCCATCAGTGACCGACAGGGGCCGAATGAGCAGTTCTTC	CAISDRQGPNEQFF
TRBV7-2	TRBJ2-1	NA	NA	TGTGCCAGCAGCTCACTAGGAATTGAGCAGTTCTTC	CASSSLGIEQFF
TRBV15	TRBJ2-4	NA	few	TGTGCCACCAGCAGAGCCGAGATAGCCAAAAACATTCAGTACTTC	CATSRAEIAKNIQYF
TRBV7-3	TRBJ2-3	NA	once	TGTGCCAGCAGCTTAATCCTGTCGGGCACAGATACGCAGTATTTT	CASSLILSGTDTQYF
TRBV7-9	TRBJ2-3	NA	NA	TGTGCCAGCAGCCTCGACTCAGATACGCAGTATTTT	CASSLDSDTQYF
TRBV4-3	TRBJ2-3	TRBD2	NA	TGCGCCAGCAGCCGGCGGGGGATAGATACGCAGTATTTT	CASSRRGIDTQYF
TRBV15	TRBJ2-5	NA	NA	TGTGCCACCAGCCGAGGGGAGACCCAGTACTTC	CATSRGETQYF
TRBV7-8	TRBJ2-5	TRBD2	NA	TGTGCCAGCAGCTTAAGGCTAGCGGGAGGGGAGACCCAGTACTTC	CASSLRLAGGETQYF
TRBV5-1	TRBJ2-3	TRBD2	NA	TGCGCCAGCAGCTGGGAGGGCGGGGAGCAGTATTTT	CASSWEGGEQYF
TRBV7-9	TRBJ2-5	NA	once	TGTGCCAGCAGCTTAGGGGGATGGGCTCAAGAGACCCAGTACTTC	CASSLGGWAQETQYF
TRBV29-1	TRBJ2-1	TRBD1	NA	TGCAGCGCAGATAGACAGGGGGCCCACAATGAGCAGTTCTTC	CSADRQGAHNEQFF
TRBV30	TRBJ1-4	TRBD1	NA	TGTGCCTGGAGTGTCAGCAGGGGGTATGAAAAACTGTTTTTT	CAWSVSRGYEKLFF
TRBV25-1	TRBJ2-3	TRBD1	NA	TGTGCCAGCAGGGGCGGGACAGGAAAGCCTACGCAGTATTTT	CASRGGTGKPTQYF
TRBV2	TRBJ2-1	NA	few	TGTGCCAGCAGTGTCCGAGGGGGAAATGAGCAGTTCTTC	CASSVRGGNEQFF
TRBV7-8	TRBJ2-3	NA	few	TGTGCCAGCAGTCGTGAGATAGCAGATACGCAGTATTTT	CASSREIADTQYF
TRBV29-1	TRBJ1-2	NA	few	TGCAGTGTGGGGGCTCGGATAGTTGAGGACTATGGCTACACCTTC	CSVGARIVEDYGYTF
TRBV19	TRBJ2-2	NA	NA	TGTGCCAGTAGTTCCCGCTGGGCTAGCGAGAACACCGGGGAGCTGTTTTTT	CASSSRWASENTGELFF
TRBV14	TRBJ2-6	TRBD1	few	TGTGCCAGCAGGAGACAGGGTTCTGGGGCCAACGTCCTGACTTTC	CASRRQGSGANVLTF
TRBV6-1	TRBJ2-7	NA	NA	TGTGCCAGCAGTGGACACAGGGATCTTCTTCAGGAGCAGTACTTC	CASSGHRDLLQEQYF
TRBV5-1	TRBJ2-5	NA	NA	TGCGCCAGCAGCTTGGAGCGGGTCTGGGAGACCCAGTACTTC	CASSLERVWETQYF
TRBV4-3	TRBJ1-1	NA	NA	TGCGCCAGCAGCCAAATACGGCACACTGAAGCTTTCTTT	CASSQIRHTEAFF
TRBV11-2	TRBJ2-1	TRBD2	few	TGTGCCAGCAGCTTCCTAGCGGGGGCGTACAATGAGCAGTTCTTC	CASSFLAGAYNEQFF
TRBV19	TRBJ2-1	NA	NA	TGTGCCAGTAGTATAGCCGGGAGATATGAGCAGTTCTTC	CASSIAGRYEQFF
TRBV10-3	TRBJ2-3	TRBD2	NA	TGTGCCGCCCGAGGGGAGGGTCCAGATACGCAGTATTTT	CAARGEGPDTQYF
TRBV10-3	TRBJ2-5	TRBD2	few	TGTGCCATCAGTGCACAGCGGGAGTTTAGAGAGACCCAGTACTTC	CAISAQREFRETQYF
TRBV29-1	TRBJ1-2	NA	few	TGCAGCGTTGATCCAGGAGTGGGTGGCTACACCTTC	CSVDPGVGGYTF
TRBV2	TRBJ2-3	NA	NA	TGTGCCAGCAGTGAAGGAGAAACAGATACGCAGTATTTT	CASSEGETDTQYF
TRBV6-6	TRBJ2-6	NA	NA	TGTGCCAGCACCGACTCTGGGGCCAACGTCCTGACTTTC	CASTDSGANVLTF
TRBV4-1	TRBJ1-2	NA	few	TGCGCCAGCAGCCAGACAGGCGAGAGGGGCTACACCTTC	CASSQTGERGYTF
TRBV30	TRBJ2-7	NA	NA	TGTGCCTGGAGCCGTCTTCGCGGGACAGCGACTTACGAGCAGTACTTC	CAWSRLRGTATYEQYF